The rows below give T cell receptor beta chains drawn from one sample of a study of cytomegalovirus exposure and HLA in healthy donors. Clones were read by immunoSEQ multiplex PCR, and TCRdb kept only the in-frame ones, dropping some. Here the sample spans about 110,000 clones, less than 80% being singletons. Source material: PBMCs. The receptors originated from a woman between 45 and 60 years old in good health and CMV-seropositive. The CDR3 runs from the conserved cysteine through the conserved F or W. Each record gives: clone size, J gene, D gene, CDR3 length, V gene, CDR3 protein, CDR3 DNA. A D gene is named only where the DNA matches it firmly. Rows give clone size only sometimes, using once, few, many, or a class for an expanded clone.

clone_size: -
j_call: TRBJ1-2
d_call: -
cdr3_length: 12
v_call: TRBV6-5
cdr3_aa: CASKQTNYGYTF
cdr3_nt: TGTGCCAGCAAACAAACTAACTATGGCTACACCTTC

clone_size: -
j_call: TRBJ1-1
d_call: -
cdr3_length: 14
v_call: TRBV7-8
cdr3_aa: CASSLERGSAEAFF
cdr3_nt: TGTGCCAGCAGCTTAGAAAGGGGGAGCGCTGAAGCTTTCTTT

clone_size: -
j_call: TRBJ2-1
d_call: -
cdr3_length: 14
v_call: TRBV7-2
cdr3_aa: CASSLGRGANEQFF
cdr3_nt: TGTGCCAGCAGCTTAGGCAGGGGGGCCAATGAGCAGTTCTTC

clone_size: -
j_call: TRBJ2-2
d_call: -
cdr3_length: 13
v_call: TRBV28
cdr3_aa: CATHGANTGELFF
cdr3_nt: TGTGCCACCCACGGAGCGAACACCGGGGAGCTGTTTTTT

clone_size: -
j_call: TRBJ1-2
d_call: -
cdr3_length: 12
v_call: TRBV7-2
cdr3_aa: CASSRDRRGYTF
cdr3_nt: TGTGCCAGCAGCCGTGACAGGCGGGGCTACACCTTC

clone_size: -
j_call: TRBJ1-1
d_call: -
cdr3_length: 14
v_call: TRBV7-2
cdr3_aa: CASSSLGGSTEAFF
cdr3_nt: TGTGCCAGCAGCTCCTTGGGGGGAAGTACTGAAGCTTTCTTT

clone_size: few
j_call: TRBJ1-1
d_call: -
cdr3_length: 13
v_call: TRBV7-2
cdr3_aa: CASSLGRNTEAFF
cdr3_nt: TGTGCCAGCAGCTTAGGGAGGAACACTGAAGCTTTCTTT

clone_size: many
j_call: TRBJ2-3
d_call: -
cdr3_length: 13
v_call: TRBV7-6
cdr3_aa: CASSLGYTDTQYF
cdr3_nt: TGTGCCAGCAGCCTCGGTTACACAGATACGCAGTATTTT

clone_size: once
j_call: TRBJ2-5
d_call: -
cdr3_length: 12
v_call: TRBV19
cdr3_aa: CARRTDQETQYF
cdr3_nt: TGTGCCAGGCGGACAGACCAAGAGACCCAGTACTTC

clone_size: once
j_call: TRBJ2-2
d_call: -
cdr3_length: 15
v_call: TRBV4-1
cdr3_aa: CASSQKNDYTGELFF
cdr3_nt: TGCGCCAGCAGCCAGAAGAACGACTACACCGGGGAGCTGTTTTTT

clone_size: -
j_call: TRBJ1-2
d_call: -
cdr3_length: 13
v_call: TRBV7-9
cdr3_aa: CSSSLALRDSYTF
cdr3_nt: TGTTCCAGCAGCTTAGCGCTTAGGGACAGCTACACCTTC

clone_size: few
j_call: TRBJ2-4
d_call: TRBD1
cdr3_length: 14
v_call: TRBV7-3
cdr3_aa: CASSLTGDKNIQYF
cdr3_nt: TGTGCCAGCAGTCTGACAGGGGACAAAAACATTCAGTACTTC

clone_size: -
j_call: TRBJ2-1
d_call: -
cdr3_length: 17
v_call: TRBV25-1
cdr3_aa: CASSDYYSLGSYNEQFF
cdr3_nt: TGTGCCAGCAGTGACTACTACTCCCTTGGCTCCTACAATGAGCAGTTCTTC

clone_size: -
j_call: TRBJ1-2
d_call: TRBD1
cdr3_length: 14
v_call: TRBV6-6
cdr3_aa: CASSTRGQGVGYTF
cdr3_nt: TGTGCCAGCAGTACGAGGGGACAGGGCGTCGGCTACACCTTC

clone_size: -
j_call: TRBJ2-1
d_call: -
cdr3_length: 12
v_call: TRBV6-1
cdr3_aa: CASRVGYNEQFF
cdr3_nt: TGTGCCAGCCGGGTCGGTTACAATGAGCAGTTCTTC

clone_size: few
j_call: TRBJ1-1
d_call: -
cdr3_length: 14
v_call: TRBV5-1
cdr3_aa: CASSPRLGNTEAFF
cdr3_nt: TGCGCCAGCAGCCCCAGGCTGGGGAACACTGAAGCTTTCTTT

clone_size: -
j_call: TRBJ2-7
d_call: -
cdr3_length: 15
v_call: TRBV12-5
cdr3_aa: CASGPPDRPSYEQYF
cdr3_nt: TGTGCTAGTGGTCCACCGGACAGACCTTCCTACGAGCAGTACTTC

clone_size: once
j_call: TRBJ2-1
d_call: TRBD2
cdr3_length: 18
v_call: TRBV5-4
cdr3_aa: CASSPRGTSGKSKNEQFF
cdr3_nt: TGTGCCAGCAGCCCGAGGGGGACTAGCGGAAAAAGTAAGAATGAGCAGTTCTTC

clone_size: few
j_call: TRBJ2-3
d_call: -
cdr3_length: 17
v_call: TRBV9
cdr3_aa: CASSVARSGRLADTQYF
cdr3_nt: TGTGCCAGCAGCGTAGCTCGATCGGGGAGACTTGCAGATACGCAGTATTTT

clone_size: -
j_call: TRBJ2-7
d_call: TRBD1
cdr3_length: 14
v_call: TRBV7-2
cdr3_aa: CASSPDRGEGEQYF
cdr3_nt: TGTGCCAGCAGCCCGGACAGGGGAGAGGGGGAGCAGTACTTC

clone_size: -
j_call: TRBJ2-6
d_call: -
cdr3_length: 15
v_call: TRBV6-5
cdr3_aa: CASTRRLSGANGLTF
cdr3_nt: TGTGCCAGCACCCGCCGTCTCTCTGGGGCCAACGGCCTGACTTTC

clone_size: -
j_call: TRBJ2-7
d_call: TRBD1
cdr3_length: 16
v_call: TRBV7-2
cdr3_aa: CASSLSGATGDDEQYF
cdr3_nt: TGTGCCAGCAGCTTAAGTGGGGCAACAGGGGATGACGAGCAGTACTTC

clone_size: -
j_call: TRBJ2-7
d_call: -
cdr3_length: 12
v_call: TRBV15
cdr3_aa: CATSSQGYEQYF
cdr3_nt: TGTGCCACCAGCTCCCAGGGTTACGAGCAGTACTTC

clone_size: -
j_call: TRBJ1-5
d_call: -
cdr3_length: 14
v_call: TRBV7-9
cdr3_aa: CASSVGQGNQPQHF
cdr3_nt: TGTGCCAGCAGCGTGGGGCAAGGCAATCAGCCCCAGCATTTT

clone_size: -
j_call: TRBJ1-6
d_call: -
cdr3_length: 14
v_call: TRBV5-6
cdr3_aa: CASSLGAGNSPLHF
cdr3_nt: TGTGCCAGCAGCTTGGGGGCAGGGAATTCACCCCTCCACTTT

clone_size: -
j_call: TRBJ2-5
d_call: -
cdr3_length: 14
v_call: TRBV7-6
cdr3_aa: CASSVEAIQETQYF
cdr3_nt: TGTGCCAGCAGCGTCGAGGCAATCCAAGAGACCCAGTACTTC

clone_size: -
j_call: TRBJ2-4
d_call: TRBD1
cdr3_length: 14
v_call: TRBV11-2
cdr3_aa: CASSPRTGQNIQYF
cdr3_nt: TGTGCCAGCAGCCCCCGGACAGGGCAAAACATTCAGTACTTC

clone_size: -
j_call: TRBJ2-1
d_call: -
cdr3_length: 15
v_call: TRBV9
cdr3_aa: CASSVGGLPSNEQFF
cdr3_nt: TGTGCCAGCAGCGTAGGTGGACTCCCCTCGAATGAGCAGTTCTTC

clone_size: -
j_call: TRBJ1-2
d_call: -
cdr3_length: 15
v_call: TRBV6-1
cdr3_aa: CASTAFPGINYGYTF
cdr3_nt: TGTGCCAGCACTGCCTTCCCGGGAATTAACTATGGCTACACCTTC

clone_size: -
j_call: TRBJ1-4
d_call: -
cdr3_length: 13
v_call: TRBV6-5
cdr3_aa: CASSRESDEKLFF
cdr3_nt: TGTGCCAGCAGCCGTGAGTCTGATGAAAAACTGTTTTTT

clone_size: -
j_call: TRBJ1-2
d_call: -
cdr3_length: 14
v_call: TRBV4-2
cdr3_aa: CASSQDGGIYGYTF
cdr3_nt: TGTGCCAGCAGCCAAGATGGGGGGATCTATGGCTACACCTTC

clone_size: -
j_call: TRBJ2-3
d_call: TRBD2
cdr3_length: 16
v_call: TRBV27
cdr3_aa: CASSFGLAGGADTQYF
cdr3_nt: TGTGCCAGCAGTTTCGGACTAGCGGGGGGGGCAGATACGCAGTATTTT